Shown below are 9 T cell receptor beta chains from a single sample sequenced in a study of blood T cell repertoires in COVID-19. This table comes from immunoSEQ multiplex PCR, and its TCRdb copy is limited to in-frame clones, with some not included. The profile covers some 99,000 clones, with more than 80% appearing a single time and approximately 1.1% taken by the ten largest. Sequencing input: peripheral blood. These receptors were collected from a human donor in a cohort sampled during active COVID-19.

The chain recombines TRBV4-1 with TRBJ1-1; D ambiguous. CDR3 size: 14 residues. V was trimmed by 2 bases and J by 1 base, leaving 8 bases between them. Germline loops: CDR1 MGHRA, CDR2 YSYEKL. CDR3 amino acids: CASSQLASNTEAFF. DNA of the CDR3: TGCGCCAGCAGCCAATTGGCTTCGAACACTGAAGCTTTCTTT.

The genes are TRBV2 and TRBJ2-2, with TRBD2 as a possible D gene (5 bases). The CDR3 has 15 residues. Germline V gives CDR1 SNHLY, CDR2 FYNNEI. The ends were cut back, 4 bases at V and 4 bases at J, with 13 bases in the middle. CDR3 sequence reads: CASSADSRGTGELFF. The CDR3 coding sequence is TGTGCCAGCAGTGCTGATTCCCGGGGCACCGGGGAGCTGTTTTTT.

Written as DNA, the CDR3 is TGTGCCACCAGTGGTGACAGAGAAACGCAGTATTTT. Its translation is CATSGDRETQYF. The V gene is TRBV24-1, the J gene TRBJ2-3; possible D gene TRBD1, 5 bases. In germline, CDR1 is KGHDR, CDR2 SFDVKD. CDR3 length: 12 amino acids. V lost 5 bases and J lost 9, with 11 bases in between.

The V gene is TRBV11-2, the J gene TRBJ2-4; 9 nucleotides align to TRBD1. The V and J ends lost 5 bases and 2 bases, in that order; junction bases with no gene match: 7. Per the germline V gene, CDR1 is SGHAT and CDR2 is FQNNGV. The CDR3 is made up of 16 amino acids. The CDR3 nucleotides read TGTGCCAGCAGCCCCGGGACAGGGTACACCAAAAACATTCAGTACTTC. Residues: CASSPGTGYTKNIQYF. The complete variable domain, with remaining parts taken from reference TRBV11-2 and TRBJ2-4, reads EAGVAQSPRYKIIEKRQSVAFWCNPISGHATLYWYQQILGQGPKLLIQFQNNGVVDDSQLPKDRFSAERLKGVDSTLKIQPAKLEDSAVYLCASSPGTGYTKNIQYFGAGTRLSVL.

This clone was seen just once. The CDR3 loop is CAITRLAGADEQFF. The CDR3 DNA sequence: TGTGCCATCACTCGACTAGCGGGGGCGGATGAGCAGTTCTTC. The J gene is TRBJ2-1, the V gene TRBV10-3; 12 nucleotides agree with TRBD2. Germline assignment: CDR1 ENHRY and CDR2 SYGVKD. Trimming took 7 bases from V and 8 from J; bases not matched to a gene: 6. CDR3 length: 14 residues.

CDR3 DNA: TGTGCCAGCAGTTCCCCAGACAGATGGGCTGAAGCTTTCTTT. Amino acids: CASSSPDRWAEAFF. The rearrangement joins TRBV6-5 to TRBJ1-1, with D maybe TRBD1 (5 bases). Trimming took 4 bases from V and 6 from J, leaving 15 bases between them. This CDR3 is 14 amino acids long. Germline V lookup: CDR1 MNHEY, CDR2 SVGAGI.

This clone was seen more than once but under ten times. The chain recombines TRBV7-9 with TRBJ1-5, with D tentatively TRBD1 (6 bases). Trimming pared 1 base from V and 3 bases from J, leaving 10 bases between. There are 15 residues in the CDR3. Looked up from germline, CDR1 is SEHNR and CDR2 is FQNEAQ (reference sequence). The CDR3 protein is CASSLGRGINQPQHF. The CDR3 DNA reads TGTGCCAGCAGCTTAGGCAGGGGCATCAATCAGCCCCAGCATTTT.

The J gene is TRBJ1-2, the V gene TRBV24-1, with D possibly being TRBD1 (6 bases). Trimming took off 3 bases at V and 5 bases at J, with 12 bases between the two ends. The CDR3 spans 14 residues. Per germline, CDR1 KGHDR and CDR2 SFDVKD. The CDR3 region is CATSDKTGSYGYTF. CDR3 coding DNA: TGTGCCACCAGTGATAAAACAGGGTCATATGGCTACACCTTC.

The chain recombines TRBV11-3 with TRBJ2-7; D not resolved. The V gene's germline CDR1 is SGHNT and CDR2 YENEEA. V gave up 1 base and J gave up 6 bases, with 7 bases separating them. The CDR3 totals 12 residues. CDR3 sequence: CASSLVAAEQYF. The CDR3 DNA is TGTGCCAGCAGCTTAGTGGCGGCCGAGCAGTACTTC.